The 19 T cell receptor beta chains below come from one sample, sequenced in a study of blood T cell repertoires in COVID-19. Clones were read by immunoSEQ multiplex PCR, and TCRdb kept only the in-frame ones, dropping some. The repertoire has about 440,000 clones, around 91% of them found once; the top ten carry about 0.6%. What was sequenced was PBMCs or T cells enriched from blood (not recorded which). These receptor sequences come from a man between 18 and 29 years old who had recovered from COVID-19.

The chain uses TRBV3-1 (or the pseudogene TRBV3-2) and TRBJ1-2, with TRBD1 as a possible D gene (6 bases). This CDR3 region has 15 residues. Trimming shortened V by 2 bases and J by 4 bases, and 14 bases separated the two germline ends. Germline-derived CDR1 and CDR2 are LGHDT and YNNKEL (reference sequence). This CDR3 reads CASSQNRGGVYGYTF. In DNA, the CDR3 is TGTGCCAGCAGCCAAAATAGAGGGGGGGTCTATGGCTACACCTTC.

The CDR3 spells CATSAQGYGQPQHF. The CDR3 bases are TGTGCCACCTCAGCACAGGGATACGGACAGCCCCAGCATTTT. This sequence joins TRBV19 and TRBJ1-5; tentatively, D is TRBD1 (6 bases). Trimming took off 10 bases at V and 7 bases at J, with 20 bases between the two ends. The CDR3 is 14 amino acids. CDR1 is LNHDA, CDR2 SQIVND, per germline (reference sequence).

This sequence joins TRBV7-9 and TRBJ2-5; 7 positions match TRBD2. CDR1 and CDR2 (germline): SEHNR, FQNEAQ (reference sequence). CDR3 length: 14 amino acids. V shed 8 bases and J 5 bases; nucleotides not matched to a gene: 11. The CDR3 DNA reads TGTGCCAGCGAACTAGCGTTGGGTTTGGAGACCCAGTACTTC. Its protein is CASELALGLETQYF.

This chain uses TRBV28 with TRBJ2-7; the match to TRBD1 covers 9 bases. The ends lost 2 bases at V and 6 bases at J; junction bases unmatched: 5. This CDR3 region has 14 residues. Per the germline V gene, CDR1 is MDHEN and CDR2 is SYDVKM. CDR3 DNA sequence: TGTGCCAGCAGTTTAAGTACAGGGGGCAGCGAGCAGTACTTC. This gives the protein CASSLSTGGSEQYF.

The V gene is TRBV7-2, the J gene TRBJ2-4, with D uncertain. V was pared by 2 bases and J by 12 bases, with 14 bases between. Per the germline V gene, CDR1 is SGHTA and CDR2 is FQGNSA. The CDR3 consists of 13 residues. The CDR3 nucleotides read TGTGCCAGCAGCTTACCGAGGCCTTCCCCTCAGTACTTC. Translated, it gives CASSLPRPSPQYF.

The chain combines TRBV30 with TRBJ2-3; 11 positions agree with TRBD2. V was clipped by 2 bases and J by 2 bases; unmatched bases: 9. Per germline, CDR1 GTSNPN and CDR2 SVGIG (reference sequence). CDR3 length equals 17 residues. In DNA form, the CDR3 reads TGTGCCTGGAGTACCCCTAGCGGGAGGCCGTTCACAGATACGCAGTATTTT. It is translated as CAWSTPSGRPFTDTQYF.

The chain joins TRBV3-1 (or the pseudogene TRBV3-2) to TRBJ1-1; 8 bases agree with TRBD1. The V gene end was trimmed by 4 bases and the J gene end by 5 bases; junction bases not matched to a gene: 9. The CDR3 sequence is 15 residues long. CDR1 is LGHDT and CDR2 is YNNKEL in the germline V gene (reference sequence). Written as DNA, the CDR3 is TGTGCCAGCAGCCTCCGGACAGGGAGTCGGACTGAAGCTTTCTTT. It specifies CASSLRTGSRTEAFF.

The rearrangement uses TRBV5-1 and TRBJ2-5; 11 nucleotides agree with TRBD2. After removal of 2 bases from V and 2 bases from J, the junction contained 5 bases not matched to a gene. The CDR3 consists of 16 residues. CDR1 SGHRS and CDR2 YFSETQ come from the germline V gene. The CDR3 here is CASSLLAGAVQETQYF. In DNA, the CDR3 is TGCGCCAGCAGCTTACTAGCGGGAGCAGTTCAAGAGACCCAGTACTTC.

CDR3 DNA sequence: TGTGCCAGCAGTGGCCGATGGCCCACCGGGGAGCTGTTTTTT. The encoded protein is CASSGRWPTGELFF. The chain uses TRBV25-1 and TRBJ2-2, with D uncertain. Trimming stripped 4 bases from V and 4 bases from J, with 10 bases between. The CDR3 covers 14 residues. Germline assignment: CDR1 MGHDK and CDR2 SYGVNS. Variable domain in full (rest from reference TRBV25-1 and TRBJ2-2): EADIYQTPRYLVIGTGKKITLECSQTMGHDKMYWYQQDPGMELHLIHYSYGVNSTEKGDLSSESTVSRIRTEHFPLTLESARPSHTSQYLCASSGRWPTGELFFGEGSRLTVL.

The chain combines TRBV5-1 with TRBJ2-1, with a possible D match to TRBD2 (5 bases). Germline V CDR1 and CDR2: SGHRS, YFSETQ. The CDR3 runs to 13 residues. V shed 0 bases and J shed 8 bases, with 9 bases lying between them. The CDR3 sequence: CASSLGAGDEQFF. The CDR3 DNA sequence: TGCGCCAGCAGCTTGGGGGCCGGGGATGAGCAGTTCTTC.

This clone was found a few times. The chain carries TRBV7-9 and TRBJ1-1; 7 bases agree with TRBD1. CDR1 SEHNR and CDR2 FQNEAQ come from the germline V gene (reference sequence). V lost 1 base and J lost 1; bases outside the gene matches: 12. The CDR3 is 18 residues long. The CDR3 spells CASSLGRTGARSNTEAFF. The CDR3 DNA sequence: TGTGCCAGCAGCTTAGGGCGAACAGGGGCACGATCGAACACTGAAGCTTTCTTT.

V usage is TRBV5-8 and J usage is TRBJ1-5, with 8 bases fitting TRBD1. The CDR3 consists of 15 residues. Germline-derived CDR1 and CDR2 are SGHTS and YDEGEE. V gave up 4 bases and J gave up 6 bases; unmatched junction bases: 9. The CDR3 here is CASSPGQGRPQPQHF. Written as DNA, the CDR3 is TGTGCCAGCAGCCCTGGACAGGGCCGACCTCAGCCCCAGCATTTT.

In DNA, the CDR3 is TGTGCCAGCAGCTTGATAGACAGGATGAACACTGAAGCTTTCTTT. Residues: CASSLIDRMNTEAFF. The chain carries TRBV5-6 and TRBJ1-1; D is perhaps TRBD1 (6 bases). V was pared by 1 base and J by 0 bases, with 10 bases between. Germline lookup yields CDR1 SGHDT and CDR2 YYEEEE. This CDR3 comprises 15 residues.

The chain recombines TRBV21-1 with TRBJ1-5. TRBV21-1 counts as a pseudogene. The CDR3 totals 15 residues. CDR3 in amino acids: CASSKAVKLHQPQHF. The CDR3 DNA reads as TGTGCCAGCAGCAAAGCAGTAAAGCTCCATCAGCCCCAGCATTTT.

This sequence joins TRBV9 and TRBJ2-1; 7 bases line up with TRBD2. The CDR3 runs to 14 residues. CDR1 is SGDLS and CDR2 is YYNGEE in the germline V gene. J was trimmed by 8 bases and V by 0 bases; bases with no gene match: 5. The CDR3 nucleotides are TGTGCCAGCAGCGTAGGGGGAGGGCCGGATGAGCAGTTCTTC. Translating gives CASSVGGGPDEQFF.

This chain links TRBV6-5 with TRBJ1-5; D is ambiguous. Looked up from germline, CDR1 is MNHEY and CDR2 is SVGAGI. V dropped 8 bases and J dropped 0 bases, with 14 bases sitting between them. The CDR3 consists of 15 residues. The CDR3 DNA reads TGTGCCAGCCTCCAGCGGTATGATAGCAATCAGCCCCAGCATTTT. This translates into CASLQRYDSNQPQHF.

This chain's CDR3 is CASRAGGRLNSPLHF. The CDR3 DNA follows: TGCGCCAGCAGGGCAGGAGGGAGACTAAATTCACCCCTCCACTTT. The chain has TRBV10-2 and TRBJ1-6; D gene unclear. This CDR3 is built from 15 residues. Germline CDR1 is WSHSY and CDR2 is SAAADI. V was shortened by 6 bases and J by 7 bases, with 16 bases between the two germline ends.

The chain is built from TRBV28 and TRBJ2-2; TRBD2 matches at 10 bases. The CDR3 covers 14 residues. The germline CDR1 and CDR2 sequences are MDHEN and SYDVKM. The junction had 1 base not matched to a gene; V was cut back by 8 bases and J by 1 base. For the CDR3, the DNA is TGTGCCAGCCGACTAGCGGGGAACACCGGGGAGCTGTTTTTT. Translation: CASRLAGNTGELFF.

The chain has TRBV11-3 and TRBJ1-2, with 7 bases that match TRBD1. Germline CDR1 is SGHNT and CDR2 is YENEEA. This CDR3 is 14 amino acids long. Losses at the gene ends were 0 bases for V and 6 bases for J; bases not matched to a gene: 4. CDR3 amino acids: CASSLERGLNGYTF. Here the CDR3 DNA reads TGTGCCAGCAGCTTAGAAAGGGGGCTGAATGGCTACACCTTC. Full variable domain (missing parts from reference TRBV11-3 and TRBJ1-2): EAGVVQSPRYKIIEKKQPVAFWCNPISGHNTLYWYLQNLGQGPELLIRYENEEAVDDSQLPKDRFSAERLKGVDSTLKIQPAELGDSAVYLCASSLERGLNGYTFGSGTRLTVV.